These 9 T cell receptor beta chains were sequenced from one sample in a study of patients and donors after allogeneic stem cell transplantation. TCRdb re-called the RT-PCR reads through MiXCR, storing one row per CDR3 protein. The sample holds about a million distinct CDR3 sequences, about 20% seen once. The sequenced sample consisted of blood, either unsorted or a sorted T cell fraction (not recorded which). These receptors all stem from a human donor who was either an allogeneic HSCT recipient or a stem cell or donor lymphocyte infusion donor (not recorded which). It is not recorded whose cells these are; they may come from a transplant donor.

The chain couples TRBV27 to TRBJ2-5; possibly TRBD2 for D (7 bases). The CDR3 is made up of 15 amino acids. Germline V gene lookup returns CDR1 MNHEY and CDR2 SMNVEV (reference sequence). Trimming shortened V by 0 bases and J by 6 bases, and 14 bases separated the two germline ends. CDR3 in DNA: TGTGCCAGCAGTTTATCGGCGGGGGCGGCAAAGACCCAGTACTTC. Translation: CASSLSAGAAKTQYF.

This chain joins TRBV7-3 and TRBJ1-3; a possible D gene is TRBD1 (5 bases). Germline V gene sequence: CDR1 SGHTA, CDR2 FQGTGA. The CDR3 loop spans 16 amino acids. The V gene lost 8 bases and the J gene lost 0 bases, with 17 bases spanning the gap. The chain's CDR3 is CASGRGPATSGNTIYF. CDR3 coding DNA: TGTGCCAGCGGTAGGGGACCTGCGACCTCTGGAAACACCATATATTTT.

This clonotype turned up a few times. The V and J genes are TRBV12-3 or TRBV12-4 and TRBJ1-1; a weak D match, TRBD1 (5 bases). The V and J ends lost 6 bases and 4 bases respectively, with 12 bases between them. This CDR3 is 13 amino acids long. CDR3 in DNA: TGTGCCAGCAGCTCCCCAGGGATCACTGAAGCTTTCTTT. It yields the protein CASSSPGITEAFF.

This rearrangement joins TRBV12-3 or TRBV12-4 to TRBJ2-7; tentatively, D is TRBD2 (6 bases). V was shortened by 3 bases and J by 4 bases, with 25 bases between the two germline ends. The CDR3 contains 18 residues. The CDR3 loop reads CASSFSTGAASGEYEQYF. The CDR3 DNA follows: TGTGCCAGCAGTTTTTCAACAGGAGCGGCCTCGGGAGAATACGAGCAGTACTTC.

The rearrangement uses TRBV11-2 and TRBJ2-1; D possibly corresponds to TRBD2 (6 bases). V was trimmed by 3 bases and J by 10 bases, leaving 19 bases between them. Germline V gene data show CDR1 as SGHAT and CDR2 as FQNNGV. The CDR3 contains 15 residues. The CDR3 spells CASSFGGRTDREQFF. The CDR3 DNA is TGTGCCAGCAGCTTCGGTGGGAGGACCGATAGAGAGCAGTTCTTC.

The genes are TRBV2 and TRBJ2-1; the D is unclear. CDR3 length equals 12 residues. Trimming removed 6 bases from V and 6 bases from J, with 9 bases in between. Germline V gene lookup returns CDR1 SNHLY and CDR2 FYNNEI. The CDR3: CASRRVPNEQFF. The CDR3 nucleotides are TGTGCCAGCAGAAGGGTACCCAATGAGCAGTTCTTC.

This clonotype appeared once. The rearrangement links TRBV5-1 to TRBJ1-4, with 7 bases matching TRBD1. Per the germline V gene, CDR1 is SGHRS and CDR2 is YFSETQ. The J segment lost 8 bases and the V segment lost 4 bases, leaving 5 bases of the junction unmatched. This CDR3 region has 13 residues. CDR3 DNA: TGCGCCAGCAGCAGAGGACAGGCAGAAAAACTGTTTTTT. The encoded protein is CASSRGQAEKLFF.

This clonotype appeared a few times. The chain is built from TRBV4-2 and TRBJ1-5; no clear D gene. Germline lookup yields CDR1 LGHNA and CDR2 YNFKEQ. There are 15 residues in the CDR3. V lost 2 bases to trimming and J lost 0 bases, with 8 bases between them. CDR3 protein: CASSQTANSNQPQHF. CDR3 DNA: TGTGCCAGCAGCCAAACCGCGAATAGCAATCAGCCCCAGCATTTT.

The chain employs TRBV10-3 and TRBJ2-1; possible D gene TRBD2, 6 bases. This CDR3 comprises 13 residues. V gave up 0 bases and J gave up 15 bases, with 15 bases separating them. CDR1 is ENHRY, CDR2 SYGVKD, per germline. CDR3 DNA: TGTGCCATCAGTGAGTCTTCAGCCGGGGGAGGGTTCTTC. Protein product: CAISESSAGGGFF.